These T cell receptor beta chains were read from a single sample in a study of T cell responses to AZD1222 COVID-19 vaccine. Assay used: immunoSEQ multiplex PCR; TCRdb lists only in-frame clones, some missing. The sample holds roughly 130,000 clones; about 91% are singletons and the top ten take around 1.5%. Sequenced here: peripheral blood, sampled on day 0 of AZD1222 vaccination. These TCRs come from an adult in good health. CDR3s include the opening cysteine and the closing phenylalanine or tryptophan. A D gene is named only where the DNA matches it firmly. A row's size may be missing; if present it is once, few, many or a size class.

clone_size: -; d_call: TRBD2; v_call: TRBV5-5; j_call: TRBJ2-2; cdr3_nt: TGTGCCAGCAGCTTACAGTGGACTAGCGGTAACACCGGGGAGCTGTTTTTT; cdr3_aa: CASSLQWTSGNTGELFF
clone_size: -; d_call: -; v_call: TRBV5-6; j_call: TRBJ1-5; cdr3_nt: TGTGCCAGCAGCTTCTGGACCGGTAGCAATCAGCCCCAGCATTTT; cdr3_aa: CASSFWTGSNQPQHF
clone_size: -; d_call: TRBD2; v_call: TRBV9; j_call: TRBJ2-1; cdr3_nt: TGTGCCAGCAGCGAAGCGGGACTCAGAAGGCTCCATGAGCAGTTCTTC; cdr3_aa: CASSEAGLRRLHEQFF
clone_size: -; d_call: -; v_call: TRBV11-2; j_call: TRBJ2-7; cdr3_nt: TGTGCCAGCAGCCCCCGGACAGTACCGACCTACGAGCAGTACTTC; cdr3_aa: CASSPRTVPTYEQYF
clone_size: -; d_call: -; v_call: TRBV5-4; j_call: TRBJ2-1; cdr3_nt: TGTGCCAGCAGCACCCGGGACACCTATTACAATGAGCAGTTCTTC; cdr3_aa: CASSTRDTYYNEQFF
clone_size: -; d_call: -; v_call: TRBV27; j_call: TRBJ1-2; cdr3_nt: TGTGCCAGCAGTTCCTTCCAGGACTATGGCTACACCTTC; cdr3_aa: CASSSFQDYGYTF
clone_size: -; d_call: -; v_call: TRBV30; j_call: TRBJ1-1; cdr3_nt: TGTGCCTGGAGTGTATCCGACACTGAAGCTTTCTTT; cdr3_aa: CAWSVSDTEAFF
clone_size: -; d_call: -; v_call: TRBV13; j_call: TRBJ1-2; cdr3_nt: TGTGCCAGCAGCTTAGCGGACATAATACGTGGCTACACCTTC; cdr3_aa: CASSLADIIRGYTF
clone_size: -; d_call: -; v_call: TRBV7-2; j_call: TRBJ2-7; cdr3_nt: TGTGCCAGCAGCGGAGACTGGAGCGAGCAGTACTTC; cdr3_aa: CASSGDWSEQYF
clone_size: -; d_call: -; v_call: TRBV19; j_call: TRBJ1-2; cdr3_nt: TGTGCCAGTAGTATGGGCAGGGAGTTCTATGGCTACACCTTC; cdr3_aa: CASSMGREFYGYTF
clone_size: -; d_call: -; v_call: TRBV2; j_call: TRBJ1-2; cdr3_nt: TGTGCCAGCAGTTCAAGCTATGGCTACACCTTC; cdr3_aa: CASSSSYGYTF
clone_size: -; d_call: -; v_call: TRBV6-1; j_call: TRBJ1-2; cdr3_nt: TGTGCCAGCAGTGAGGGGCCCTGGTATGGCTACACCTTC; cdr3_aa: CASSEGPWYGYTF
clone_size: once; d_call: -; v_call: TRBV6-5; j_call: TRBJ1-4; cdr3_nt: TGTGCCAGCAGGGACATAGAGCGTGGGGAAAAACTGTTTTTT; cdr3_aa: CASRDIERGEKLFF
clone_size: once; d_call: -; v_call: TRBV9; j_call: TRBJ2-1; cdr3_nt: TGTGCCAGCAGCCCGTCTTGGGTTCACGGTGAGCAGTTCTTC; cdr3_aa: CASSPSWVHGEQFF
clone_size: -; d_call: -; v_call: TRBV7-9; j_call: TRBJ2-1; cdr3_nt: TGTGCCAGCAGCTCTTCGTGGGAGGTCCTCTCCTACAATGAGCAGTTCTTC; cdr3_aa: CASSSSWEVLSYNEQFF
clone_size: once; d_call: -; v_call: TRBV11-3; j_call: TRBJ1-2; cdr3_nt: TGTGCCAGCAGCCCACTTTATGGCTACACCTTC; cdr3_aa: CASSPLYGYTF
clone_size: once; d_call: TRBD1; v_call: TRBV7-9; j_call: TRBJ2-7; cdr3_nt: TGTGCCAGCAGCCTGGGACAGGGGTACACCTACGAGCAGTACTTC; cdr3_aa: CASSLGQGYTYEQYF
clone_size: -; d_call: -; v_call: TRBV19; j_call: TRBJ1-1; cdr3_nt: TGTGCCAGTACCCCTGGGGTCCGTGCCACTGAAGCTTTCTTT; cdr3_aa: CASTPGVRATEAFF
clone_size: -; d_call: -; v_call: TRBV5-1; j_call: TRBJ2-6; cdr3_nt: TGCGCCAGCAGTCCGGGACTCCGCTCTGGGGCCAACGTCCTGACTTTC; cdr3_aa: CASSPGLRSGANVLTF
clone_size: -; d_call: TRBD1; v_call: TRBV7-9; j_call: TRBJ2-5; cdr3_nt: TGTGCCAGCCTCGGTAGTGAGACAGGGAAAGAGACCCAGTACTTC; cdr3_aa: CASLGSETGKETQYF
clone_size: once; d_call: TRBD1; v_call: TRBV12-3/TRBV12-4; j_call: TRBJ1-1; cdr3_nt: TGTGCCAGCAGCCGGACAGGGAACACTGAAGCTTTCTTT; cdr3_aa: CASSRTGNTEAFF
clone_size: -; d_call: TRBD2; v_call: TRBV4-3; j_call: TRBJ2-2; cdr3_nt: TGCGCCAGCAGCCAAGACCCCCCACTGACTAGCGGGAAAGCCGGGGAGCTGTTTTTT; cdr3_aa: CASSQDPPLTSGKAGELFF
clone_size: -; d_call: TRBD2; v_call: TRBV11-2; j_call: TRBJ2-5; cdr3_nt: TGTGCCAGCAGCAATCTAGCGGGGGGTCCCCAAGAGACCCAGTACTTC; cdr3_aa: CASSNLAGGPQETQYF
clone_size: -; d_call: -; v_call: TRBV5-1; j_call: TRBJ2-2; cdr3_nt: TGCGCCAGCATCGCGAACACCGGGGAGCTGTTTTTT; cdr3_aa: CASIANTGELFF